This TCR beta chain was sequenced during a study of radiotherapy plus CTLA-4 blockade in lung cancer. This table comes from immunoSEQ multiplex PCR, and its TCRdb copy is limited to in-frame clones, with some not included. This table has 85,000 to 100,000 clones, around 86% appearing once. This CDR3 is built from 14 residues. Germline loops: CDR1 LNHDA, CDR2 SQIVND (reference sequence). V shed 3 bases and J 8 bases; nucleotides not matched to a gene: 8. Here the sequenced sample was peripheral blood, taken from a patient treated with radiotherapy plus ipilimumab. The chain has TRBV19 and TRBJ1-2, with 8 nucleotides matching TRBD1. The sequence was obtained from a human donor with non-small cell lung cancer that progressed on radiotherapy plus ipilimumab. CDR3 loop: CASSMGQGARGYTF. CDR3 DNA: TGTGCCAGTAGTATGGGCCAGGGGGCTCGGGGCTACACCTTC. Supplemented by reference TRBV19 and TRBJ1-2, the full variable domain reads DGGITQSPKYLFRKEGQNVTLSCEQNLNHDAMYWYRQDPGQGLRLIYYSQIVNDFQKGDIAEGYSVSREKKESFPLTVTSAQKNPTAFYLCASSMGQGARGYTFGSGTRLTVV.